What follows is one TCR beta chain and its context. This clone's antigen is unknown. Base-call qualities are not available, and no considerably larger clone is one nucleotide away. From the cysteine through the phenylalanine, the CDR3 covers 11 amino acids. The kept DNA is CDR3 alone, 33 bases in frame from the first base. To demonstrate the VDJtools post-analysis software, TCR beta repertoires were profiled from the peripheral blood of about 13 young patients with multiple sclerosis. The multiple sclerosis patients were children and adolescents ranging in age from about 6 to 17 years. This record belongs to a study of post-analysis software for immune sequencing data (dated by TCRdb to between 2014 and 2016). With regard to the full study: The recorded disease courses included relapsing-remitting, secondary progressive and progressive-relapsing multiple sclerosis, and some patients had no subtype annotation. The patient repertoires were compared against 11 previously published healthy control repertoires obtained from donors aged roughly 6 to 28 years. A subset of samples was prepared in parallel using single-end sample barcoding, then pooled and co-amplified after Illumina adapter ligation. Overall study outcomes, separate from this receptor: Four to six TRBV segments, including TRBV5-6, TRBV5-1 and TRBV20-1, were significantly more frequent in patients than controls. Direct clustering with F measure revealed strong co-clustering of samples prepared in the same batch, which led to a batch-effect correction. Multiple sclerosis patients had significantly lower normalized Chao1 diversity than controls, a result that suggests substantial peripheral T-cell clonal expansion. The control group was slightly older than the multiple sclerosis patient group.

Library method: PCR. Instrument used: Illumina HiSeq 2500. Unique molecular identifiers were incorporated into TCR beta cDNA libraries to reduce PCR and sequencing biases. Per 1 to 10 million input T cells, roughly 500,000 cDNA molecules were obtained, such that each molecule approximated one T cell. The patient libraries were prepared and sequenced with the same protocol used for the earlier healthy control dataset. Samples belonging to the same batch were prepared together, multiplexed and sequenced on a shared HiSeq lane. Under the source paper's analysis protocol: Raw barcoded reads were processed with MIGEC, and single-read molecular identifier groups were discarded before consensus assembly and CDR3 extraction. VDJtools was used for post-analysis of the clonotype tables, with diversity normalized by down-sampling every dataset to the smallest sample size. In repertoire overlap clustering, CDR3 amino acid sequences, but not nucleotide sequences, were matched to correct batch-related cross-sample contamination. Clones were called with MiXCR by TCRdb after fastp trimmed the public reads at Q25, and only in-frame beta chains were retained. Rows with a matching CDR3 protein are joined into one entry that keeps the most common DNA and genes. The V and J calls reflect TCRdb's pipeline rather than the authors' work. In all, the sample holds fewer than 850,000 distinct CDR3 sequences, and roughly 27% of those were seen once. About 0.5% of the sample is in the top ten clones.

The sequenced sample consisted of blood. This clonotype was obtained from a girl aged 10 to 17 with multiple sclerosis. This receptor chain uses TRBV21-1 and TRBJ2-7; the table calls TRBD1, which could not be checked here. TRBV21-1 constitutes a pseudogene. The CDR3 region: CASTLTLIQYF. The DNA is TGTGCCAGCACCCTGACTTTGATTCAGTACTTC.